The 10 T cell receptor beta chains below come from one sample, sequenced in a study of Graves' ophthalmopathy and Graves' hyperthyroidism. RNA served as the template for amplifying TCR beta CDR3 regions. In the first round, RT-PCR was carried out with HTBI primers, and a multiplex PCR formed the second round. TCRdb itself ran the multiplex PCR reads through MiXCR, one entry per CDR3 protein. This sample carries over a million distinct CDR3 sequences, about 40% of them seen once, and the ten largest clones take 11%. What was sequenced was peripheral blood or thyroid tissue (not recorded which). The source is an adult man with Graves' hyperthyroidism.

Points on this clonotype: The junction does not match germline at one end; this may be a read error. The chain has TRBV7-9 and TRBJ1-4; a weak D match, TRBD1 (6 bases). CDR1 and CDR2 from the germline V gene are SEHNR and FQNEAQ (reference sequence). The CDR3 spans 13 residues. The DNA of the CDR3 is TGCGCCAGCAGCGGGGGGCTGGGGGAAAAACTGTTTTTT. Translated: CASSGGLGEKLFF.

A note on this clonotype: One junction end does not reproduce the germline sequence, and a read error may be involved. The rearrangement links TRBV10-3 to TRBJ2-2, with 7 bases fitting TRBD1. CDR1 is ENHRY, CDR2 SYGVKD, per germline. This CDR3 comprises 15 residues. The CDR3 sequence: CASSYSAGGERELFF. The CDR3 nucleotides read TGTGCCAGCAGTTACTCGGCAGGGGGAGAGAGGGAGCTGTTTTTT.

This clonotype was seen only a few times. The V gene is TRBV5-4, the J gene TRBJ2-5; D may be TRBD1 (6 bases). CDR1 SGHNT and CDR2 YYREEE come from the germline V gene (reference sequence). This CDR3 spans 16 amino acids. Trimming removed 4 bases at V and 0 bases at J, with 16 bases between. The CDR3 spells CASSRKEDSYQETQYF. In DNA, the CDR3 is TGTGCCAGCAGCCGGAAGGAGGACAGCTACCAAGAGACCCAGTACTTC.

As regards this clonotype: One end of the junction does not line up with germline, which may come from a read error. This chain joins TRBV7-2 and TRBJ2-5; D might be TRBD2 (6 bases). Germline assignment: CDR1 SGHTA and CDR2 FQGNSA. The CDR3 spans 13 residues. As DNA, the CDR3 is TGTGCCGGCAGCTTATCACGGGGGGAGACCCAGTACTTC. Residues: CAGSLSRGETQYF.

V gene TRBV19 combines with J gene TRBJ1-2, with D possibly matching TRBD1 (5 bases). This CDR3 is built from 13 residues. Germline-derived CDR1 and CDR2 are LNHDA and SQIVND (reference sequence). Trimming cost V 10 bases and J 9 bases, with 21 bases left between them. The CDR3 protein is CAIEGEPSLCYTF. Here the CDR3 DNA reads TGTGCCATCGAAGGGGAGCCCTCTCTCTGCTACACCTTC. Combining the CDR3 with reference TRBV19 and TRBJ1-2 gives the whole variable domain DGGITQSPKYLFRKEGQNVTLSCEQNLNHDAMYWYRQDPGQGLRLIYYSQIVNDFQKGDIAEGYSVSREKKESFPLTVTSAQKNPTAFYLCAIEGEPSLCYTFGSGTRLTVV.

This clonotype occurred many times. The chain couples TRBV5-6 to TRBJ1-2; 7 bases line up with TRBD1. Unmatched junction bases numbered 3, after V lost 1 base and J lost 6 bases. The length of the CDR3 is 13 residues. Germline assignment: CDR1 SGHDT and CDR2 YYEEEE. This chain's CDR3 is CASSLTGVHGYTF. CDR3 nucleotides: TGTGCCAGCAGCTTGACAGGGGTTCATGGCTACACCTTC.

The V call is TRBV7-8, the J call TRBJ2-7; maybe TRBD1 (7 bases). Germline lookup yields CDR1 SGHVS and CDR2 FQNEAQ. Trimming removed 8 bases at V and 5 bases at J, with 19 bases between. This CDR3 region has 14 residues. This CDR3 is CASSPRAGGHEQYF. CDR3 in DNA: TGTGCCAGCTCACCCCGGGCAGGGGGGCACGAGCAGTACTTC.

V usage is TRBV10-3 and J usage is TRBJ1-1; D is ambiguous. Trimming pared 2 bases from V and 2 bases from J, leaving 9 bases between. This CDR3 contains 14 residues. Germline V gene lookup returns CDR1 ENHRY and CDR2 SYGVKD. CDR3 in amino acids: CAISEAVGNTEAFF. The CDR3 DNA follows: TGTGCCATCAGTGAGGCGGTTGGCAACACTGAAGCTTTCTTT.

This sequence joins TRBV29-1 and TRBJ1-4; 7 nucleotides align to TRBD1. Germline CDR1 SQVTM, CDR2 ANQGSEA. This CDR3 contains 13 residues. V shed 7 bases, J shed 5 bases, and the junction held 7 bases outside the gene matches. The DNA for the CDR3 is TGCAGCGGGAAAACGACAGGGAATGAAAAACTGTTTTTT. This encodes CSGKTTGNEKLFF.

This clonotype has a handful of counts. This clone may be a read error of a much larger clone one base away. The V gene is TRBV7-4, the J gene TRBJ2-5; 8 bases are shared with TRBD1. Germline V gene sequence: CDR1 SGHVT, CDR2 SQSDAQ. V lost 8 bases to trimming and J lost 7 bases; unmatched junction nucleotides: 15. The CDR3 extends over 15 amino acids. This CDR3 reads CASGRPGQAEGTQYF. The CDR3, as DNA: TGTGCCAGCGGCCGACCGGGACAGGCCGAGGGGACCCAGTACTTC. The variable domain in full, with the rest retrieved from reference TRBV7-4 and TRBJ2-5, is GAGVSQSPRYKVAKRGRDVALRCDSISGHVTLYWYRQTLGQGSEVLTYSQSDAQRDKSGRPSGRFSAERPERSVSTLKIQRTEQGDSAVYLCASGRPGQAEGTQYFGPGTRLLVL.